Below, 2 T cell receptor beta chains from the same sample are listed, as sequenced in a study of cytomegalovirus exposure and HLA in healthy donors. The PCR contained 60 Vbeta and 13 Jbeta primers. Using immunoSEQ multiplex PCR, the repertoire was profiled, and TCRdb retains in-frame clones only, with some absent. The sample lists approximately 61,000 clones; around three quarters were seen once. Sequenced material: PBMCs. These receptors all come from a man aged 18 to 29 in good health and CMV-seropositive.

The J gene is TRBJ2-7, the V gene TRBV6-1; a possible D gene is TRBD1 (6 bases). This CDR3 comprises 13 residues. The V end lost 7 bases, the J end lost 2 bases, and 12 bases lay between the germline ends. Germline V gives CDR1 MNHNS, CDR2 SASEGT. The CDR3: CASTWDTTYEQYF. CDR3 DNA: TGTGCCAGCACGTGGGACACCACCTACGAGCAGTACTTC.

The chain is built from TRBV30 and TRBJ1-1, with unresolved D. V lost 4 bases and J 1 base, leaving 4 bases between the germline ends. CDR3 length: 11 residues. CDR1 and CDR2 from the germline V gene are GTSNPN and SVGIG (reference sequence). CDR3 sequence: CAWTKNTEAFF. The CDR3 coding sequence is TGTGCCTGGACCAAGAACACTGAAGCTTTCTTT.